Here is one T cell receptor beta chain with its context. The target antigen is unknown. This sample was included in a study of T cells in Graves' hyperthyroidism and ophthalmopathy. Broader study findings: Within blood appeared most thyroid clonotypes that had expanded above 0.001. Stable hyperthyroidism was told apart from ophthalmopathy by a model built on 13 V-J features.

RNA transcripts served as the template for amplifying TCR beta CDR3 regions. Using the HTBI primer set, a first-round RT-PCR was run on the TCR CDR3. TCRdb reprocessed the multiplex PCR reads via MiXCR and lists one record per CDR3 protein. The sample contains 450,000 to 650,000 distinct CDR3 sequences, 17% of which appear only once. The sequence was collected from a woman aged 18-29 years with Graves' ophthalmopathy. The sequenced sample consisted of blood.

This CDR3 is CASSEWRAATYEQYF. The CDR3 DNA reads as TGTGCCAGCAGTGAGTGGCGGGCCGCCACCTACGAGCAGTACTTC. The chain employs TRBV6-1 and TRBJ2-7; possibly TRBD2 for D (5 bases). The germline V gene has CDR1 MNHNS and CDR2 SASEGT. Trimming removed 3 bases from V and 2 bases from J, with 14 bases in between. The CDR3 is made up of 15 amino acids.